This entry lists 21 T cell receptor beta chains sequenced from one sample in a study of T-cell memory formation after mild COVID-19 (dated by TCRdb to the early 2020s). Library preparation was by 5' RACE. Sequencing used an Illumina NovaSeq 6000. The raw public data were reprocessed by TCRdb itself: fastp quality trimming at Q25, MiXCR clonotype calling, in-frame beta chains only. Identical CDR3 proteins give one entry, which carries the most common genes and DNA. The sample table holds 300,000 to 350,000 distinct CDR3 sequences, of which 13% to 15% were seen once. The leading ten clones occupy 21% of the sample. The source material was PBMCs or a T cell subset sorted from them (not recorded which). These receptors came from a young man who had mild COVID-19 (a few samples of this study predate the infection). The sample titles of this study are shuffled in the database, so cell type and time point are left out; the donor was told from shared clones.

This clonotype was seen a handful of times. V gene TRBV20-1 combines with J gene TRBJ2-5, with 7 positions matching TRBD2. The V gene end was trimmed by 7 bases and the J gene end by 0 bases; junction bases not matched to a gene: 8. The CDR3 has 14 residues. CDR1 and CDR2 (germline): DFQATT, SNEGSKA (reference sequence). CDR3 in DNA: TGCAGTGTGGTCGGGGGGTTGGACCAAGAGACCCAGTACTTC. It specifies CSVVGGLDQETQYF.

In this sample, this clonotype turned up a few times. V is TRBV4-1 and J is TRBJ2-1; weak D call: TRBD2 (6 bases). CDR3 size: 16 residues. Trimming took 6 bases from V and 3 from J, leaving 18 bases between them. Germline CDR1 MGHRA, CDR2 YSYEKL. CDR3: CASRPTPNGGYNEQFF. The CDR3 DNA follows: TGCGCCAGCAGACCTACTCCTAACGGGGGCTACAATGAGCAGTTCTTC.

This rearrangement joins TRBV24-1 to TRBJ2-3, with TRBD2 matching over 8 bases. This CDR3 contains 17 residues. CDR1 and CDR2 (germline): KGHDR, SFDVKD. With 3 bases clipped from V and 2 bases from J, the junction kept 9 bases outside the gene matches. CDR3 amino acids: CATSDPTSAGFTDTQYF. In DNA form, the CDR3 reads TGTGCCACCAGTGATCCGACTAGCGCGGGTTTCACAGATACGCAGTATTTT.

This clonotype came up many times. The gene calls are TRBV6-2 or TRBV6-3 and TRBJ2-7; D is unclear. Germline assignment: CDR1 MNHEY and CDR2 SVGEGT. The CDR3 has 17 amino acids. V was shortened by 6 bases and J by 2 bases, with 23 bases between the two germline ends. DNA of the CDR3: TGTGCCAGCAGCTATCGTCATGGTGGCCCGCCGGCCTACGAGCAGTACGTC. It translates to CASSYRHGGPPAYEQYV.

The sample holds a few counts of this clonotype. The CDR3 coding sequence is TGCGCCAGCAGCCAAGAGGGTAGCGGGGGGAGAAATGAGCAGTTCTTC. Its protein is CASSQEGSGGRNEQFF. This chain links TRBV4-1 with TRBJ2-1, with TRBD2 matching over 10 bases. J lost 7 bases, V lost 0 bases, and 6 bases had no gene match. This CDR3 spans 16 amino acids. Germline V gene lookup returns CDR1 MGHRA and CDR2 YSYEKL.

This chain joins TRBV20-1 and TRBJ1-5; 8 bases are shared with TRBD1. The germline CDR1 and CDR2 sequences are DFQATT and SNEGSKA (reference sequence). This CDR3 contains 14 residues. V lost 2 bases, J lost 3 bases, and 3 bases stayed unmatched. Here the CDR3 reads CSARQGADNQPQHF. CDR3 nucleotide sequence: TGCAGTGCTAGACAGGGGGCCGACAATCAGCCCCAGCATTTT.

This clonotype was detected a few times. The chain joins TRBV6-6 to TRBJ2-7; 8 bases align to TRBD2. Germline V gene data show CDR1 as MNHNY and CDR2 as SVGAGI (reference sequence). The CDR3 loop spans 15 amino acids. The J segment lost 1 base and the V segment lost 2 bases, leaving 4 bases of the junction unmatched. Written as DNA, the CDR3 is TGTGCCAGCAGTTACGGAGCGGGGGAGTCCTACGAGCAGTACTTC. Protein product: CASSYGAGESYEQYF.

DNA for the CDR3: TGTGCCAGCAGTTTTCTTAAGGGGGACTATGGCTACACCTTC. Translating it yields CASSFLKGDYGYTF. The gene calls are TRBV12-3 or TRBV12-4 and TRBJ1-2; tentative D call: TRBD1 (6 bases). CDR3 length equals 14 residues. Trimming took 3 bases from V and 3 from J, leaving 11 bases between them.

This clonotype was detected a few times. V is TRBV4-3 and J is TRBJ2-1, with 8 nucleotides matching TRBD2. The CDR3 loop spans 14 amino acids. J gave up 10 bases and V 8 bases, and 13 bases lay outside the gene matches. The germline V gene encodes CDR1 LGHNA and CDR2 YSLEER. The CDR3: CASGAGARLGEQFF. The DNA for the CDR3 is TGCGCCAGCGGAGCGGGGGCGCGCCTTGGGGAGCAGTTCTTC.

This clonotype was picked up many times. V gene TRBV12-3 or TRBV12-4 combines with J gene TRBJ2-2; D is possibly TRBD2 (7 bases). Trimming pared 4 bases from V and 0 bases from J, leaving 9 bases between. CDR3 length: 15 amino acids. The CDR3 DNA follows: TGTGCCAGCAGTTCGCGGGGGCCGAACACCGGGGAGCTGTTTTTT. Its protein product is CASSSRGPNTGELFF.

This clonotype turned up a few times. The chain links TRBV20-1 to TRBJ1-2, with D tentatively TRBD1 (5 bases). The germline V gene encodes CDR1 DFQATT and CDR2 SNEGSKA (reference sequence). The CDR3 consists of 12 residues. V gave up 5 bases and J gave up 6 bases, with 13 bases separating them. The CDR3 sequence is CSAGTGDHGYTF. CDR3 nucleotides: TGCAGTGCTGGAACAGGTGATCATGGCTACACCTTC.

The V gene is TRBV10-3, the J gene TRBJ2-5; tentatively, D is TRBD1 or TRBD2 (5 bases each). CDR3 length: 11 residues. Between the trimmed V and J ends, which lost 9 bases and 5 bases, there was a span of 10 bases. Germline-derived CDR1 and CDR2 are ENHRY and SYGVKD. The CDR3 DNA reads TGTGCCATGGGGACCAAGGAGACCCAGTACTTC. This sequence encodes CAMGTKETQYF.

The rearrangement links TRBV4-3 to TRBJ2-2; D is perhaps TRBD1 (7 bases). With 0 bases removed from V and 5 bases from J, the gap between germline ends came to 16 bases. Germline assignment: CDR1 LGHNA and CDR2 YSLEER. This CDR3 region has 17 residues. CDR3 residues: CASSQDPRGAGTGELFF. DNA of the CDR3: TGCGCCAGCAGCCAAGATCCCAGGGGGGCCGGGACCGGGGAGCTGTTTTTT.

There are many counts of this clonotype. The chain couples TRBV12-3 or TRBV12-4 to TRBJ2-5, with 9 bases matching TRBD1. V lost 6 bases to trimming and J lost 5 bases; unmatched junction nucleotides: 16. This CDR3 contains 17 residues. The CDR3 loop reads CASSRRGNRGRGETQYF. The CDR3 DNA is TGTGCCAGCAGCCGAAGGGGTAACAGGGGGCGCGGGGAGACCCAGTACTTC.

The sample holds a few counts of this clonotype. CDR3 residues: CASRSEASATEAFF. In nucleotides, the CDR3 is TGTGCCAGCAGGTCCGAGGCCTCTGCGACTGAAGCTTTCTTT. The chain links TRBV7-9 to TRBJ1-1, with D uncertain. Per the germline V gene, CDR1 is SEHNR and CDR2 is FQNEAQ (reference sequence). The CDR3 length is 14 residues. The V end lost 6 bases, the J end lost 5 bases, and 16 bases lay between the germline ends.

The V call is TRBV28, the J call TRBJ1-1; D not resolved. Trimming removed 1 base from V and 4 bases from J, with 10 bases in between. Germline V gene data show CDR1 as MDHEN and CDR2 as SYDVKM. The CDR3 covers 14 residues. CDR3 DNA: TGTGCCAGCAGTTTATCCGTGGGCGGCACTGAAGCTTTCTTT. This codes for CASSLSVGGTEAFF.

The DNA of the CDR3 is TGTGCCAGCAGTTTACCCGGACGTCGAGGGGAGGATCAGCCCCAGCATTTT. It specifies CASSLPGRRGEDQPQHF. The J gene is TRBJ1-5, the V gene TRBV12-3 or TRBV12-4; perhaps TRBD1 as D (5 bases). CDR3 length: 17 residues. V lost 2 bases to trimming and J lost 5 bases, with 19 bases between them.

This clonotype appeared a few times. The gene calls are TRBV4-1 and TRBJ1-2; D gene ambiguous. CDR1 is MGHRA, CDR2 YSYEKL, per germline. This CDR3 region has 13 residues. V lost 1 base and J lost 3, with 6 bases in between. The DNA of the CDR3 is TGCGCCAGCAGCCAAGGGGTGGACTATGGCTACACCTTC. Translated, it gives CASSQGVDYGYTF.

The V call is TRBV13, the J call TRBJ2-5; D may be TRBD1 (6 bases). CDR1 is PRHDT, CDR2 FYEKMQ, per germline (reference sequence). CDR3 length equals 14 residues. Trimming cost V 3 bases and J 4 bases, with 12 bases left between them. CDR3 in DNA: TGTGCCAGCAGCTTCCCCCAGGGGTCAGAGACCCAGTACTTC. Its protein product is CASSFPQGSETQYF. Full variable domain (missing parts from reference TRBV13 and TRBJ2-5): AAGVIQSPRHLIKEKRETATLKCYPIPRHDTVYWYQQGPGQDPQFLISFYEKMQSDKGSIPDRFSAQQFSDYHSELNMSSLELGDSALYFCASSFPQGSETQYFGPGTRLLVL.

This clonotype turned up a few times. The chain couples TRBV4-1 to TRBJ2-1; TRBD2 matches 15 bases. The germline gives CDR1 MGHRA, CDR2 YSYEKL. V lost 5 bases and J lost 10; bases outside the gene matches: 9. The length of the CDR3 is 16 residues. This CDR3 is CASSARTSGGDREQFF. As DNA, the CDR3 is TGCGCCAGCAGCGCCCGGACTAGCGGGGGGGATCGAGAGCAGTTCTTC.

V and J are TRBV5-1 and TRBJ1-2; TRBD1 aligns across 8 bases. The CDR3 has 15 residues. Trimming removed 5 bases from V and 6 bases from J; junction bases left unmatched: 12. Germline CDR1 SGHRS, CDR2 YFSETQ. In DNA, the CDR3 is TGCGCCAGCAGTCTGACAGGGGCGCTTTTTGATGGCTACACCTTC. Translating gives CASSLTGALFDGYTF.